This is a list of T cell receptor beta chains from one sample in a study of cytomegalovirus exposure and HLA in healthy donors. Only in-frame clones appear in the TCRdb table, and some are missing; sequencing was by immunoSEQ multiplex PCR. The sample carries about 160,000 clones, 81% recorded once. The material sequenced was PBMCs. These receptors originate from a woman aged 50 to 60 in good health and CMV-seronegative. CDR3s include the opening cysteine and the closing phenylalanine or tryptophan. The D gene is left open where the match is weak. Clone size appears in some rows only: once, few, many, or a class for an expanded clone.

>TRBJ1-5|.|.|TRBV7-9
CSSSSGNQPQHF
TGTTCCAGCAGCTCAGGCAATCAGCCCCAGCATTTT
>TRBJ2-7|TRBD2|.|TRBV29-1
CSVATSGSYEQYF
TGCAGCGTAGCTACTAGCGGGAGTTACGAGCAGTACTTC
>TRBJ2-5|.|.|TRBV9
CASSAGQRQETQYF
TGTGCCAGCAGCGCCGGACAGCGCCAAGAGACCCAGTACTTC
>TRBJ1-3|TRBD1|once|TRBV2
CAGGTDGNTIYF
TGTGCCGGAGGGACAGATGGAAACACCATATATTTT
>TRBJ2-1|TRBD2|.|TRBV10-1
CASSETSGRRNEQFF
TGCGCCAGCAGTGAGACTAGCGGGAGAAGAAATGAGCAGTTCTTC
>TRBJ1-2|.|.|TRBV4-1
CASSQEAIYGYTF
TGCGCCAGCAGCCAAGAAGCGATCTATGGCTACACCTTC
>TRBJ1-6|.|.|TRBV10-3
CAIGPKDQASPLHF
TGTGCCATCGGTCCTAAGGATCAGGCCTCACCCCTCCACTTT
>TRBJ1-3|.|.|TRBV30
CAWSDSGVRGNTIYF
TGTGCCTGGAGTGATAGCGGCGTTAGGGGAAACACCATATATTTT
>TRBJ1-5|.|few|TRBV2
CASNREGDQPQHF
TGTGCCAGCAACAGGGAGGGTGATCAGCCCCAGCATTTT
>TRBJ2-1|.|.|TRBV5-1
CASSLDPEYNEQFF
TGCGCCAGCAGCTTGGATCCGGAGTACAATGAGCAGTTCTTC
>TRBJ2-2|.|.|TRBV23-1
CASSQPRSRGELFF
TGCGCCAGCAGTCAACCTCGTAGTCGCGGGGAGCTGTTTTTT
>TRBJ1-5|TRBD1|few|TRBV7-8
CASSQDRGVNQPQHF
TGTGCCAGCAGCCAGGACAGGGGTGTAAATCAGCCCCAGCATTTT
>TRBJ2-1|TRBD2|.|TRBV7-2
CASSLKAGGYSEQFF
TGTGCCAGCAGCTTAAAAGCGGGAGGCTACAGTGAGCAGTTCTTC
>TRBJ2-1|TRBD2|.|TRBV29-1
CSVVSGRAAEQFF
TGCAGCGTTGTGTCCGGGAGGGCGGCTGAGCAGTTCTTC
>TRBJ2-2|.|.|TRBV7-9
CASSKGKGETGELFF
TGTGCCAGCAGCAAGGGGAAGGGGGAGACCGGGGAGCTGTTTTTT
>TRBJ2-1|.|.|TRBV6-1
CASSEADSGASYNEQFF
TGTGCCAGCAGTGAAGCTGACTCGGGTGCCTCCTACAATGAGCAGTTCTTC
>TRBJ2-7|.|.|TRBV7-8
CASSSEVYEQYF
TGTGCCAGCAGCTCAGAGGTATACGAGCAGTACTTC
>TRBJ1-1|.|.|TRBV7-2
CASSLRGASTEAFF
TGTGCCAGCAGCTTGCGTGGGGCTAGCACTGAAGCTTTCTTT
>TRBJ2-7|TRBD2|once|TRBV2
CASRDLAGGPYEQYF
TGTGCCAGCAGAGATCTAGCGGGGGGGCCCTACGAGCAGTACTTC
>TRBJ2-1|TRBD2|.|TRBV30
CAWSSRSGRAAYNEQFF
TGTGCCTGGAGTTCCCGTAGCGGGAGAGCAGCCTACAATGAGCAGTTCTTC
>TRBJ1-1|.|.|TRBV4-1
CASSQDRGNEAFF
TGCGCCAGCAGCCAAGACAGGGGAAATGAAGCTTTCTTT
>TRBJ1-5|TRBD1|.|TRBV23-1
CASSQPRDRLNQPQHF
TGCGCCAGCAGTCAACCTCGGGACAGGTTAAATCAGCCCCAGCATTTT
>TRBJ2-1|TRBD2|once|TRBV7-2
CASSPLAGGPNEQFF
TGTGCCAGCAGCCCTCTGGCGGGGGGGCCGAATGAGCAGTTCTTC
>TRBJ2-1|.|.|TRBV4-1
CASSQGRSDRTRGNEQFF
TGCGCCAGCAGCCAAGGGAGGAGTGACAGGACTAGAGGTAATGAGCAGTTCTTC
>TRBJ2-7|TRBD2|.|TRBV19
CASSISGSYSSYEQYF
TGTGCCAGTAGTATTAGCGGGAGTTACTCCTCCTACGAGCAGTACTTC
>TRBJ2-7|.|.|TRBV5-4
CASSLAGGRAATYEQYF
TGTGCCAGCAGCTTGGCAGGGGGGCGCGCTGCTACCTACGAGCAGTACTTC
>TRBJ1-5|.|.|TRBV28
CASSQDSYSNQPQHF
TGTGCCAGCAGTCAGGACAGCTATAGCAATCAGCCCCAGCATTTT
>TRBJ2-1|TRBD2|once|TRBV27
CASSPTSGSRWNEQFF
TGTGCCAGCAGTCCGACCAGCGGGAGTCGGTGGAATGAGCAGTTCTTC
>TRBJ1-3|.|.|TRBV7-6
CASSQDSGSGNTIYF
TGTGCCAGCAGCCAGGACTCTGGCTCTGGAAACACCATATATTTT
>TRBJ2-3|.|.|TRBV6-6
CASSWAGGEPGDTQYF
TGTGCCAGCAGTTGGGCGGGCGGGGAACCAGGAGATACGCAGTATTTT
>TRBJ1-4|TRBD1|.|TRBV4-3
CASSQVRGVIEKLFF
TGCGCCAGCAGCCAAGTCAGGGGGGTGATTGAAAAACTGTTTTTT
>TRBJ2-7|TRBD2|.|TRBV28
CASSRERGYFWTSSHF
TGTGCCAGCAGCCGCGAAAGGGGGTACTTCTGGACTAGCTCGCACTTC
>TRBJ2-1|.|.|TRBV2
CASSEYNEQFF
TGTGCCAGCAGTGAATATAATGAGCAGTTCTTC
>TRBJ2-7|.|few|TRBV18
CASSKEGGRYEQYF
TGTGCCAGCTCCAAAGAAGGAGGCCGATACGAGCAGTACTTC
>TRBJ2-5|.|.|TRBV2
CASRLNRVEETQYF
TGTGCCAGCCGCCTCAACAGGGTGGAAGAGACCCAGTACTTC
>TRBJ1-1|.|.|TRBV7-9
CASSLQGLTNTEAFF
TGTGCCAGCAGCTTACAGGGATTGACGAACACTGAAGCTTTCTTT
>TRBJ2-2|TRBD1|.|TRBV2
CASSQGAGTGELFF
TGTGCCAGCAGTCAGGGGGCAGGCACCGGGGAGCTGTTTTTT
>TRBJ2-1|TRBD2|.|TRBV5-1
CASSPRTSKDNEQFF
TGCGCCAGCAGCCCACGGACTAGCAAGGACAATGAGCAGTTCTTC
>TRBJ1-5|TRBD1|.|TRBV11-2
CASSLSGQAHQPQHF
TGTGCCAGCAGCTTATCAGGACAGGCCCATCAGCCCCAGCATTTT
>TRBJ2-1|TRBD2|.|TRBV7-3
CASSFGGGRVEQFF
TGTGCCAGCAGCTTCGGGGGGGGCCGCGTAGAGCAGTTCTTC
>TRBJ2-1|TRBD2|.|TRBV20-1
CSASLGTTQFF
TGCAGTGCTAGTCTCGGGACTACCCAGTTCTTC
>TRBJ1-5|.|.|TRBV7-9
CASSLNVGGNQPQHF
TGTGCCAGCAGCTTGAATGTAGGAGGCAATCAGCCCCAGCATTTT
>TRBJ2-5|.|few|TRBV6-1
CASSGDTQETQYF
TGTGCCAGCAGCGGGGACACCCAAGAGACCCAGTACTTC